One and the same sample provided the 5 T cell receptor beta chains below, sequenced in a study of shared T cell receptors in the human thymus. Assay: immunoSEQ multiplex PCR; the TCRdb copy retains only in-frame clones and omits some. The table records hundreds of thousands of clones, approximately 89% of them present only once. The same data also went into a second study, on human thymus T cells.

The sequenced sample consisted of thymocytes. All receptors derive from a boy under two years old with a congenital heart defect.

The rearrangement links TRBV5-4 to TRBJ2-5, with a tentative D call TRBD2 (7 bases). Trimming took off 5 bases at V and 11 bases at J, with 28 bases between the two ends. Germline lookup yields CDR1 SGHNT and CDR2 YYREEE (reference sequence). CDR3 length: 16 residues. The CDR3 protein is CASSFWGGITSGEQYF. CDR3 sequence (DNA): TGTGCCAGCAGTTTCTGGGGGGGCATCACGTCGGGGGAGCAGTACTTC.

The chain has TRBV27 and TRBJ2-1, with 12 bases aligning to TRBD2. From germline, CDR1 is MNHEY and CDR2 SMNVEV (reference sequence). V shed 4 bases, J shed 0 bases, and the junction held 4 bases outside the gene matches. The CDR3 is 17 residues long. The CDR3 reads CASSSQTSGSSYNEQFF. The CDR3 DNA follows: TGTGCCAGCAGTTCCCAGACTAGCGGGAGCTCCTACAATGAGCAGTTCTTC.

V gene TRBV27 combines with J gene TRBJ2-7; maybe TRBD1 (5 bases). Trimming left V 6 bases short and J 2 bases short, with 11 bases between. The CDR3 has 13 amino acids. Germline V CDR1 and CDR2: MNHEY, SMNVEV (reference sequence). The CDR3 region is CASSPTGPYEQYF. The CDR3 DNA follows: TGTGCCAGCAGCCCAACAGGCCCCTACGAGCAGTACTTC.

This chain connects TRBV29-1 to TRBJ2-7, with D maybe TRBD1 (6 bases). V was clipped by 3 bases and J by 2 bases, with 20 bases between them. The CDR3 length is 16 residues. In germline, CDR1 is SQVTM, CDR2 ANQGSEA. The CDR3 region is CSVESPTGPPPYEQYF. For the CDR3, the DNA is TGCAGCGTTGAGAGCCCGACAGGCCCGCCTCCCTACGAGCAGTACTTC.

The table lists this clone with a few counts. The chain links TRBV4-3 to TRBJ2-3, with D perhaps matching TRBD2 (7 bases). Between the trimmed V and J ends, which lost 0 bases and 5 bases, there was a span of 24 bases. Germline lookup yields CDR1 LGHNA and CDR2 YSLEER. The CDR3 extends over 19 amino acids. The CDR3 here is CASSQDLLGEGGALDTQYF. In DNA form, the CDR3 reads TGCGCCAGCAGCCAAGATCTTTTGGGGGAGGGGGGGGCATTAGATACGCAGTATTTT.